The entry below describes one T cell receptor beta chain. These data come from a study of T cells in localized non-small cell lung cancer. The data were produced by immunoSEQ multiplex PCR, yet TCRdb's version contains in-frame clones alone and is incomplete. The profile shows over 50,000 clones, roughly 90% of them singletons. The CDR3 loop spans 15 amino acids. V lost 6 bases and J lost 1, with 15 bases in between. Germline V gene data show CDR1 as MDHEN and CDR2 as SYDVKM. This clonotype was obtained from a woman aged 40-69 years with stage I lung adenocarcinoma. The V call is TRBV28, the J call TRBJ1-2; tentatively, D is TRBD1 (5 bases). This material consisted of peripheral blood, taken before any cancer treatment. CDR3 sequence: CASRSGGNYNYGYTF. The CDR3 nucleotides are TGTGCCAGCAGATCCGGGGGGAACTATAACTATGGCTACACCTTC.